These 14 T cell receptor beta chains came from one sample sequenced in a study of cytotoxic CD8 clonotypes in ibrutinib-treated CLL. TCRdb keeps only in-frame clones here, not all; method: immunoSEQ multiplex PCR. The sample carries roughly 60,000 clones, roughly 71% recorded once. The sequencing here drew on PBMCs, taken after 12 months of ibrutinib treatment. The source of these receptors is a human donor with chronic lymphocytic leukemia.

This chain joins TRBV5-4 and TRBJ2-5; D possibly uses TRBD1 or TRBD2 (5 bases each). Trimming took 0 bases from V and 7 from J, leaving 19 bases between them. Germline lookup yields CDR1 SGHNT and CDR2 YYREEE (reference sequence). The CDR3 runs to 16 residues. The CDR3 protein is CASSLEGTEDLTTQYF. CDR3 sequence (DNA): TGTGCCAGCAGCTTGGAAGGGACGGAAGACCTAACGACCCAGTACTTC.

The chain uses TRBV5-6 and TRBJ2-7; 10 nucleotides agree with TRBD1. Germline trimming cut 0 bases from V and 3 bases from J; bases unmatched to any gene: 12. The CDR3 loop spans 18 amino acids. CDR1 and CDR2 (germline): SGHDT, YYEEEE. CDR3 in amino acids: CASSLAQRRQGAFYEQYF. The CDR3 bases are TGTGCCAGCAGCTTGGCCCAAAGGAGACAGGGGGCCTTCTACGAGCAGTACTTC.

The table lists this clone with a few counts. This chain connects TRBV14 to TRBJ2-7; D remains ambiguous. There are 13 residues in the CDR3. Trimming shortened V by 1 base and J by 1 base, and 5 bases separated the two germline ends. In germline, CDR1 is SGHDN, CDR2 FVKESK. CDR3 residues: CASSQVRSYEQYF. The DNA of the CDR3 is TGTGCCAGCAGCCAAGTACGGTCCTACGAGCAGTACTTC.

The CDR3 loop reads CATSRDADLMETQYF. The CDR3 DNA is TGTGCCACCAGCAGAGATGCGGACTTGATGGAGACCCAGTACTTC. This chain uses TRBV15 with TRBJ2-5, with a possible D match to TRBD2 (5 bases). This CDR3 region has 15 residues. Per germline, CDR1 LNHNV and CDR2 YYDKDF (reference sequence). Trimming cost V 0 bases and J 5 bases, with 13 bases left between them.

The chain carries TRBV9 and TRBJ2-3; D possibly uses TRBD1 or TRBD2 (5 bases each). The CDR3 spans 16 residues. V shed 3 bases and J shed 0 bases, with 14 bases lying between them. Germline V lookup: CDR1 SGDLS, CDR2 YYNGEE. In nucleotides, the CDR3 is TGTGCCAGCAGCGAGGGAACAGGACTTAGCACAGATACGCAGTATTTT. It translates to CASSEGTGLSTDTQYF.

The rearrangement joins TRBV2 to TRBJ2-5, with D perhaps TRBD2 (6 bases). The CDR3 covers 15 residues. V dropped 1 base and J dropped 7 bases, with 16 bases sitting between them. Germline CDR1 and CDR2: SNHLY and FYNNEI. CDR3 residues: CASSEGQGLGGTQYF. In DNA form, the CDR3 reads TGTGCCAGCAGTGAAGGCCAGGGACTGGGGGGGACCCAGTACTTC.

The CDR3 is CASNSPGQGTYSNQPQHF. In DNA form, the CDR3 reads TGCGCCAGCAATTCCCCGGGACAGGGGACCTATAGCAATCAGCCCCAGCATTTT. The rearrangement links TRBV10-2 to TRBJ1-5; TRBD1 agrees at 10 bases. Trimming at V came to 7 bases and at J to 0 bases, leaving 12 bases not matched to a gene. Germline assignment: CDR1 WSHSY and CDR2 SAAADI. The CDR3 totals 18 residues.

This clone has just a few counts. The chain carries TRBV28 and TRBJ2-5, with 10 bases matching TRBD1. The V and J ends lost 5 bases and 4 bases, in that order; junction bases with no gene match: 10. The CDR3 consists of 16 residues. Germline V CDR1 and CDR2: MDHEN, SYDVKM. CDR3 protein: CASSPTGTGVVETQYF. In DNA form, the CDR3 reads TGTGCCAGCAGTCCAACCGGGACAGGGGTGGTAGAGACCCAGTACTTC.

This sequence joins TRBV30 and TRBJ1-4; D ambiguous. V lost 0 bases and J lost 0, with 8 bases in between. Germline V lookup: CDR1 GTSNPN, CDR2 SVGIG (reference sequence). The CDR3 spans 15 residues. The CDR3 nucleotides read TGTGCCTGGAGTGTACTGGCGGCAACTAATGAAAAACTGTTTTTT. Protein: CAWSVLAATNEKLFF.

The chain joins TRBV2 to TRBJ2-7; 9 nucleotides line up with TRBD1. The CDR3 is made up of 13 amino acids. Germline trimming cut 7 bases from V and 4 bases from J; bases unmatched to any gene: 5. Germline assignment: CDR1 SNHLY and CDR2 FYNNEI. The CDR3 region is CASKRGQGYEQYF. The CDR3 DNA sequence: TGTGCCAGCAAACGGGGACAGGGTTACGAGCAGTACTTC.

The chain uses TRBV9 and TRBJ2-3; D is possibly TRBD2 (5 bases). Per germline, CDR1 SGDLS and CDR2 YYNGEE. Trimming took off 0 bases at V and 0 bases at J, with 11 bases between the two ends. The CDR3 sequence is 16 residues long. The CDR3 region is CASSVGAGASTDTQYF. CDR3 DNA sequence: TGTGCCAGCAGCGTAGGGGCGGGCGCTAGCACAGATACGCAGTATTTT.

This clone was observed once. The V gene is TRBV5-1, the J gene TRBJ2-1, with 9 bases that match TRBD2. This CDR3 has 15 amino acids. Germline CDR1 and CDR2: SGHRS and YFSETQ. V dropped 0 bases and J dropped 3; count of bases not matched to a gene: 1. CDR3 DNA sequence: TGCGCCAGCAGCTTGGGACTAGCGGTCTACAATGAGCAGTTCTTC. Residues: CASSLGLAVYNEQFF. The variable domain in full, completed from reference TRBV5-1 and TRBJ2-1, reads KAGVTQTPRYLIKTRGQQVTLSCSPISGHRSVSWYQQTPGQGLQFLFEYFSETQRNKGNFPGRFSGRQFSNSRSEMNVSTLELGDSALYLCASSLGLAVYNEQFFGPGTRLTVL.

Here the CDR3 reads CASSGESDQPQHF. The CDR3 DNA reads as TGTGCCAGCAGTGGTGAGTCGGATCAGCCCCAGCATTTT. The V gene is TRBV6-1, the J gene TRBJ1-5, with unresolved D. V lost 4 bases to trimming and J lost 5 bases, with 9 bases between them. Germline V CDR1 and CDR2: MNHNS, SASEGT. This CDR3 has 13 amino acids.

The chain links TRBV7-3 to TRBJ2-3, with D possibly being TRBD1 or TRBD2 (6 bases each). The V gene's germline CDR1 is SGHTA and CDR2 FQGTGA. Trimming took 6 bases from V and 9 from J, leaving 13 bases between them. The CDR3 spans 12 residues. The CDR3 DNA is TGTGCCAGCAGTCAAGGGGGGCAGACGCAGTATTTT. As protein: CASSQGGQTQYF.